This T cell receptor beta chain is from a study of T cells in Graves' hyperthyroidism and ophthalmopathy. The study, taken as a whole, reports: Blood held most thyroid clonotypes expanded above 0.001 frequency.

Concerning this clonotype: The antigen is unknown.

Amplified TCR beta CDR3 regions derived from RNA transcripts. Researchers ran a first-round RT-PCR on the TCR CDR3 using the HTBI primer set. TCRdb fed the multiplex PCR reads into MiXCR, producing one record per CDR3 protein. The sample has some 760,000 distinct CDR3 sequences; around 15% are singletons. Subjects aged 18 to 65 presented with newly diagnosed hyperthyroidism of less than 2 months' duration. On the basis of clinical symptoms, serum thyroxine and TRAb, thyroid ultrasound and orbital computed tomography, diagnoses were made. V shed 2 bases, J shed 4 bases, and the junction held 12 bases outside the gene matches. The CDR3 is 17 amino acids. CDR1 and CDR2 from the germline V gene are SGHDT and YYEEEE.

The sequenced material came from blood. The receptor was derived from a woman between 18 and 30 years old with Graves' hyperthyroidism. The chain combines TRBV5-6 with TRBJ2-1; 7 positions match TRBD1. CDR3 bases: TGTGCCAGCAGCTTTCTCGACAGGGAATACGTTTACAATGAGCAGTTCTTC. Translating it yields CASSFLDREYVYNEQFF.